These 13 T cell receptor beta chains originate from one sample sequenced in a study of shared clonotypes between healthy human individuals. The protocol was immunoSEQ multiplex PCR, while the TCRdb copy is restricted to in-frame clones and leaves out a portion. The repertoire holds some 2.1 million clones, with just under 95% as singletons. Positively selected for CCR7, the CD45RO-negative cells used as naive CD8 cells excluded terminally differentiated effector memory CD45RA+ cells. Sequencing used naive CD8+ T cells from PBMCs. The receptor set was obtained from a man aged 18 to 30 in good health. Some clones in this sample may be carry-over from other donors' samples.

The chain carries TRBV5-1 and TRBJ2-3; D unclear. The CDR3 length is 15 residues. The germline V and J ends were trimmed by 4 bases and 1 base, with 13 bases remaining between them. Germline V gene data show CDR1 as SGHRS and CDR2 as YFSETQ. The CDR3 is CASSLRPDRTDTQYF. CDR3 DNA sequence: TGCGCCAGCAGCCTGCGGCCGGACCGCACAGATACGCAGTATTTT.

On this clone: Other DNA sequences in the sample encode the same CDR3. The chain employs TRBV25-1 and TRBJ2-7; 7 bases map to TRBD1. The germline CDR1 and CDR2 sequences are MGHDK and SYGVNS. This CDR3 contains 12 residues. The J segment lost 3 bases and the V segment lost 4 bases, leaving 0 bases of the junction unmatched. The CDR3 here is CASSGDSYEQYF. Here the CDR3 DNA reads TGTGCCAGCAGTGGGGACAGCTACGAGCAGTACTTC.

The chain uses TRBV6-4 and TRBJ2-7; D not resolved. Trimming removed 0 bases at V and 6 bases at J, with 15 bases between. The germline CDR1 and CDR2 sequences are MRHNA and SNTAGT. The CDR3 consists of 15 residues. The CDR3 loop is CASSDSAVTGSEQYF. The CDR3 coding sequence is TGTGCCAGCAGTGACTCTGCGGTTACTGGCTCCGAGCAGTACTTC.

J is TRBJ2-7 and V is TRBV7-9; TRBD2 agrees at 11 bases. Losses at the gene ends were 5 bases for V and 5 bases for J; bases not matched to a gene: 8. In germline, CDR1 is SEHNR, CDR2 FQNEAQ (reference sequence). The length of the CDR3 is 15 residues. The CDR3 DNA follows: TGTGCCAGCAGCCTATTAGCGGGAGGGCCAAACGAGCAGTACTTC. Translation: CASSLLAGGPNEQYF.

Turning to this clone: Other nucleotide sequences in the sample specify the same CDR3. V usage is TRBV5-6 and J usage is TRBJ1-1, with D unresolved. This CDR3 spans 13 amino acids. Germline CDR1 is SGHDT and CDR2 is YYEEEE. V lost 2 bases to trimming and J lost 0 bases, with 5 bases between them. CDR3 in DNA: TGTGCCAGCAGCTTAGGAGTGAACACTGAAGCTTTCTTT. Translated, it gives CASSLGVNTEAFF.

J is TRBJ2-7 and V is TRBV7-8, with TRBD2 identical over 8 bases. The CDR3 consists of 16 residues. Germline V gene lookup returns CDR1 SGHVS and CDR2 FQNEAQ. V dropped 4 bases and J dropped 4; count of bases not matched to a gene: 12. This CDR3 reads CASSSRGTSGSYEQYF. In DNA, the CDR3 is TGTGCCAGCAGCTCTAGGGGTACTAGCGGATCATACGAGCAGTACTTC.

The chain uses TRBV10-1 and TRBJ2-1; tentatively, D is TRBD1 (5 bases). The V gene's germline CDR1 is WNHNN and CDR2 SYGVQD (reference sequence). The CDR3 contains 15 residues. V shed 6 bases and J shed 2 bases, with 14 bases lying between them. DNA of the CDR3: TGCGCCAGCAGCGACAGTCGCTACCCCTACAATGAGCAGTTCTTC. Residues: CASSDSRYPYNEQFF.

The rearrangement links TRBV16 to TRBJ2-5; TRBD2 matches at 12 bases. Trimming cost V 2 bases and J 5 bases; bases outside gene matches: 6. This CDR3 comprises 16 residues. Germline CDR1 KGHSY, CDR2 FQNENV. The CDR3 DNA reads TGTGCCAGCAGCCAAGGACTAGCGGGATATAAGGAGACCCAGTACTTC. Its translation is CASSQGLAGYKETQYF. Supplemented by reference TRBV16 and TRBJ2-5, the full variable domain reads GEEVAQTPKHLVRGEGQKAKLYCAPIKGHSYVFWYQQVLKNEFKFLISFQNENVFDETGMPKERFSAKCLPNSPCSLEIQATKLEDSAVYFCASSQGLAGYKETQYFGPGTRLLVL.

The chain joins TRBV7-9 to TRBJ2-5; D possibly corresponds to TRBD1 (6 bases). Germline-derived CDR1 and CDR2 are SEHNR and FQNEAQ (reference sequence). V lost 7 bases to trimming and J lost 5 bases, with 14 bases between them. The CDR3 loop spans 13 amino acids. CDR3: CASTQGLAETQYF. The DNA of the CDR3 is TGTGCCAGCACCCAGGGGTTGGCGGAGACCCAGTACTTC.

The chain joins TRBV4-3 to TRBJ2-1; 13 nucleotides match TRBD2. The germline gives CDR1 LGHNA, CDR2 YSLEER. Losses at the gene ends were 4 bases for V and 0 bases for J; bases not matched to a gene: 3. This CDR3 contains 17 residues. CDR3 in amino acids: CASSPGTSGISYNEQFF. In nucleotides, the CDR3 is TGCGCCAGCAGCCCGGGGACTAGCGGGATCTCCTACAATGAGCAGTTCTTC.

The V and J genes are TRBV7-9 and TRBJ2-7; TRBD1 matches at 7 bases. The germline V gene has CDR1 SEHNR and CDR2 FQNEAQ (reference sequence). The length of the CDR3 is 15 residues. J lost 2 bases, V lost 2 bases, and 6 bases had no gene match. CDR3: CASSLLTGQAYEQYF. The CDR3 DNA reads as TGTGCCAGCAGCTTATTGACAGGGCAAGCCTACGAGCAGTACTTC.

The CDR3 sequence is CASSLNSLPGGYTF. The CDR3 DNA reads as TGTGCCAGCAGTCTAAACTCCCTACCCGGAGGCTACACCTTC. This chain connects TRBV6-6 to TRBJ1-2; no definite D call. The germline V gene encodes CDR1 MNHNY and CDR2 SVGAGI (reference sequence). This CDR3 is built from 14 residues. Deletions cut 5 bases from V and 8 bases from J, with 18 bases between.

V and J are TRBV5-5 and TRBJ2-7; no clear D gene. V lost 3 bases and J lost 0, with 7 bases in between. CDR1 is SGHKS and CDR2 is YYEKEE in the germline V gene (reference sequence). This CDR3 contains 13 residues. The CDR3 loop reads CASSWQPSYEQYF. The CDR3 DNA follows: TGTGCCAGCAGCTGGCAACCCTCCTACGAGCAGTACTTC.